The T cell receptor (beta chain) under discussion was sequenced for a study of blood T cell repertoires in COVID-19. Overall study: The United States, Italy and Spain were the sources of the acute and convalescent COVID-19 samples. Sources were T cells, B-cell-depleted T cells, or PBMCs; the material itself was cDNA or gDNA.

V dropped 4 bases and J dropped 5; count of bases not matched to a gene: 8. This CDR3 contains 14 residues. Germline CDR1 SGHRS, CDR2 YFSETQ. In the original analysis: Counts of nucleated cells, estimated from reference gene primer amplification, were obtained. The table came from immunoSEQ multiplex PCR; TCRdb's copy has only in-frame clones and leaves some out. V and J calls and clone size are copied from that table; D and trimming were computed from the DNA. The table records 200,000 to 300,000 clones, approximately 81% of them present only once. This clonotype was sampled from a man aged 55 to 70 with acute or convalescent COVID-19. The J gene is TRBJ2-5, the V gene TRBV5-1; 7 bases are shared with TRBD2. Sequencing used peripheral blood. This chain's CDR3 is CASSSSGGGETQYF. The CDR3 DNA reads as TGCGCCAGCAGCAGCTCGGGGGGAGGGGAGACCCAGTACTTC. The variable domain in full, completed from reference TRBV5-1 and TRBJ2-5, reads KAGVTQTPRYLIKTRGQQVTLSCSPISGHRSVSWYQQTPGQGLQFLFEYFSETQRNKGNFPGRFSGRQFSNSRSEMNVSTLELGDSALYLCASSSSGGGETQYFGPGTRLLVL.